The TCR beta chain described here comes from a study of blood T cell repertoires in COVID-19. The V gene's germline CDR1 is KGHSH and CDR2 LQKENI. The germline V and J ends were trimmed by 5 bases and 4 bases, with 10 bases remaining between them. The CDR3 runs to 13 residues. As handled by the study authors: Amplified reference gene primers provided the basis for estimating nucleated cell counts. Data came from immunoSEQ multiplex PCR; TCRdb stores just in-frame clones and leaves some out. The DNA gave D and trimming, while V, J and clone size come from that table. This sample has approximately 150,000 clones, with around 87% found just once.

The sequencing sample was made of peripheral blood. The rearrangement joins TRBV18 to TRBJ2-3; TRBD2 might be the D (6 bases). The receptor was isolated from a man in his forties or fifties who had recovered from COVID-19. CDR3 in DNA: TGTGCCAGCTCAGGAGGGACTTCAGATACGCAGTATTTT. It codes for CASSGGTSDTQYF.